These T cell receptor beta chains were read from a single sample in a study of immune heterogeneity within non-small cell lung tumors. TCRdb analysed the multiplex PCR reads with MiXCR anew, one entry per CDR3 protein. This sample has thousands of distinct CDR3 sequences, with more than 25% found just once. The source material was lung tumor tissue. All receptors derive from a woman aged 45 to 65 with non-small cell lung cancer. The CDR3 runs from the conserved cysteine through the conserved F or W. Each record gives: J gene, V gene, D gene, clone size, CDR3 DNA, CDR3 protein. The D gene is left open where the match is weak. Size is omitted from some rows. Given values are once, few, many or a class for expanded clones.

J: TRBJ2-1; V: TRBV2; D: .; size: medium-sized; DNA: TGTGCCAGCACCACCGGGGGCGGTCTTCTCTTC; CDR3: CASTTGGGLLF
J: TRBJ2-2; V: TRBV20-1; D: TRBD2; size: few; DNA: TGCAGTGCTAGAGCCCAGATAGCGGGGGGGGGCACCGGGGAGCTGTTTTTT; CDR3: CSARAQIAGGGTGELFF
J: TRBJ2-1; V: TRBV9; D: TRBD2; size: .; DNA: TGTGCCAGCAGGACTCAGCGGGAGCCAAACAATGAGCAGTTCTTC; CDR3: CASRTQREPNNEQFF
J: TRBJ1-4; V: TRBV29-1; D: TRBD1; size: .; DNA: TGCAGCGCCCAGGGGGTAACTAATGAAAAACTGTTTTTT; CDR3: CSAQGVTNEKLFF
J: TRBJ1-1; V: TRBV6-5; D: TRBD1; size: medium-sized; DNA: TGTGCCAGCAGTTACTCGATGGGGGCCAGGGGGCAGGAGACTGAAGCTTTCTTT; CDR3: CASSYSMGARGQETEAFF
J: TRBJ1-2; V: TRBV7-9; D: TRBD1; size: .; DNA: TGTGCCAGCAGCCGCACTCAGGGGGTTTTCTATGGCTACACCTTC; CDR3: CASSRTQGVFYGYTF
J: TRBJ2-7; V: TRBV20-1; D: TRBD1; size: .; DNA: TGCAGTGCTAGAGGGGGACAGGGCCTTTACGAGCAGTACTTC; CDR3: CSARGGQGLYEQYF
J: TRBJ2-5; V: TRBV2; D: TRBD1; size: .; DNA: TGTGCCAGCAGTTGGACAGGGGGAGGGGAGACCCAGTACTTC; CDR3: CASSWTGGGETQYF
J: TRBJ2-1; V: TRBV5-1; D: TRBD2; size: .; DNA: TGCGCCAGCAGCCTGCGGGGGGGGACTAACAATGAGCAGTTCTTC; CDR3: CASSLRGGTNNEQFF
J: TRBJ2-7; V: TRBV19; D: TRBD1; size: .; DNA: TGTGCCAGTAGTATAGGGACAGGGAGCTACGAGCAGTACTTC; CDR3: CASSIGTGSYEQYF
J: TRBJ2-7; V: TRBV2; D: TRBD1; size: medium-sized; DNA: TGTGCCAGCAGTGGGTCGTCCAGGGGGAGCGAGCAGTACTTC; CDR3: CASSGSSRGSEQYF
J: TRBJ2-3; V: TRBV18; D: .; size: medium-sized; DNA: TGTGCCAGCTCACCACCGTCGATTGATGCGCAGTATTTT; CDR3: CASSPPSIDAQYF
J: TRBJ2-1; V: TRBV24-1; D: .; size: medium-sized; DNA: TGTGCCACCAGTGATTTAGCACAGAACAATGAGCAGTTCTTC; CDR3: CATSDLAQNNEQFF
J: TRBJ2-7; V: TRBV6-1; D: TRBD2; size: .; DNA: TGTGCCACCCTGACTAGCGGGAGTTCGCACGAGCAGTACTTC; CDR3: CATLTSGSSHEQYF
J: TRBJ2-1; V: TRBV5-1; D: TRBD2; size: medium-sized; DNA: TGCGCCAGCAGTCGGACTAGCGTCCCCAGCTCCTACAATGAGCAGTTCTTC; CDR3: CASSRTSVPSSYNEQFF
J: TRBJ1-1; V: TRBV20-1; D: TRBD1; size: medium-sized; DNA: TGCAGTGCTTACAGGGGTTTTAGCACTGAAGCTTTCTTT; CDR3: CSAYRGFSTEAFF
J: TRBJ2-2; V: TRBV24-1; D: .; size: medium-sized; DNA: TGTGCCACCAGTGAGGAACCGGACACCGGGGAGCTGTTTTTT; CDR3: CATSEEPDTGELFF
J: TRBJ1-4; V: TRBV28; D: .; size: .; DNA: TGTGCCAGCAGTTTAACCGGAGATGAAAAAATGTTTTTT; CDR3: CASSLTGDEKMFF
J: TRBJ2-1; V: TRBV12-3/TRBV12-4; D: .; size: medium-sized; DNA: TGTGCCAGCACCCGGGACCGTCGAGTCAATGAGCAGTTCTTC; CDR3: CASTRDRRVNEQFF
J: TRBJ1-2; V: TRBV6-6; D: .; size: medium-sized; DNA: TGTGCCAGCAGTTACTCGTGGGGAGCTAACTATGGCTACACCTTC; CDR3: CASSYSWGANYGYTF
J: TRBJ1-1; V: TRBV14; D: .; size: .; DNA: TGTGCCAGCAGCCAGCAAGCGGTCAGCAGAGGTGAAGCTTTATTT; CDR3: CASSQQAVSRGEALF
J: TRBJ1-1; V: TRBV18; D: .; size: few; DNA: TGTGCCAGCTCAGCAGGGCTGAACACTGAAGCTTTCTTT; CDR3: CASSAGLNTEAFF
J: TRBJ2-7; V: TRBV6-1; D: .; size: large; DNA: TGTGCCAGCAGTGACATTCTTGGGGATCCTACCTACGAGCAGTACTTC; CDR3: CASSDILGDPTYEQYF
J: TRBJ2-1; V: TRBV5-1; D: TRBD1; size: .; DNA: TGCGCCAGCAGCTTGGAGCAGGGGGCCCGATCCGATGAGCAGTTCTTC; CDR3: CASSLEQGARSDEQFF
J: TRBJ2-3; V: TRBV10-1; D: .; size: .; DNA: TGCGCCAGCAGTACACGGGCCCAAGCTACGCAGTATTTT; CDR3: CASSTRAQATQYF
J: TRBJ1-1; V: TRBV5-1; D: TRBD1; size: .; DNA: TGCGCCAGCAGACATGACAGGGCCGACACTGAAGCTTTCTTT; CDR3: CASRHDRADTEAFF
J: TRBJ2-7; V: TRBV28; D: .; size: medium-sized; DNA: TGTGCCAGCAGAGGGCTTCCAACCTACGAGCAGTACTTC; CDR3: CASRGLPTYEQYF
J: TRBJ2-3; V: TRBV5-6; D: .; size: .; DNA: TGTGCCAGCAGGACTAGCACAGATACGCAGTATTTT; CDR3: CASRTSTDTQYF
J: TRBJ1-1; V: TRBV20-1; D: .; size: hyperexpanded; DNA: TGCAGTGCTAGAGTGTCTTACGCCACTGAAGCTTTCTTT; CDR3: CSARVSYATEAFF
J: TRBJ2-7; V: TRBV11-3; D: .; size: .; DNA: TGTGCCAGCAGCCTAACGGGATCTACCTACGAGCAGTACTTC; CDR3: CASSLTGSTYEQYF
J: TRBJ1-5; V: TRBV10-2; D: TRBD1; size: medium-sized; DNA: TGCGCCACTCAGCCAGGGGGCAAGGAGCCCCAGCATTTT; CDR3: CATQPGGKEPQHF
J: TRBJ1-5; V: TRBV28; D: TRBD1; size: medium-sized; DNA: TGTGCCAGCACCCTAGGGGGCTTGAGCAATCAGCCCCAGCATTTT; CDR3: CASTLGGLSNQPQHF
J: TRBJ2-3; V: TRBV12-5; D: TRBD2; size: medium-sized; DNA: TGTGCTAGTGGTCCGCGGGGGGGACAATTAAGCACAGATACGCAGTATTTT; CDR3: CASGPRGGQLSTDTQYF
J: TRBJ1-2; V: TRBV28; D: .; size: .; DNA: TGTGCCAGCGTCCCCGGGGGGCGCGATGGCTACACCTTC; CDR3: CASVPGGRDGYTF
J: TRBJ1-1; V: TRBV11-3; D: .; size: .; DNA: TGTTCCAGCAGCTACTCGGAGGTGTTGAACACTGAAGCTTTCTTT; CDR3: CSSSYSEVLNTEAFF
J: TRBJ2-4; V: TRBV2; D: TRBD1; size: .; DNA: TGTGCCAGCGGGGAAGGGGGCGCGGGAAACATTCAGTACTTC; CDR3: CASGEGGAGNIQYF
J: TRBJ2-2; V: TRBV20-1; D: TRBD2; size: .; DNA: TGCAGTGCTCAGAGCGGGAGTGGGAACACCGGGGAGCTGTTTTTT; CDR3: CSAQSGSGNTGELFF
J: TRBJ1-2; V: TRBV25-1; D: .; size: few; DNA: TGTGCCAGCAGGGGGAGAGGAGGGTATGGCTACACCTTC; CDR3: CASRGRGGYGYTF
J: TRBJ1-1; V: TRBV11-3; D: .; size: .; DNA: TGTGCCAGCAGCTACTCGGAGGTGTTGAACACTGAAGCTTTCTTT; CDR3: CASSYSEVLNTEAFF
J: TRBJ2-7; V: TRBV11-2; D: .; size: few; DNA: .; CDR3: CASEVGTGAYEQCF
J: TRBJ2-6; V: TRBV7-9; D: .; size: .; DNA: TGTGCCAGCAGCTTAACAGTTTCCAACGTCCTGACTTTC; CDR3: CASSLTVSNVLTF
J: TRBJ1-4; V: TRBV5-4; D: .; size: .; DNA: TGTGCCAGCAGCGCGGGACGGGACCGAAATGAAAAACTGTTTTTT; CDR3: CASSAGRDRNEKLFF